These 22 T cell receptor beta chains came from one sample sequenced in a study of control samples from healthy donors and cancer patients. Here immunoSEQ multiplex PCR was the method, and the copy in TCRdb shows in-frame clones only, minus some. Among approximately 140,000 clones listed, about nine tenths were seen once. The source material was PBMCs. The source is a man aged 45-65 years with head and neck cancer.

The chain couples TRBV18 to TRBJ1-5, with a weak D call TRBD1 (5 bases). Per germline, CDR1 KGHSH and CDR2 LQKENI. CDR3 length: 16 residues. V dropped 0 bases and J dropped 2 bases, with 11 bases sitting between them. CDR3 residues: CASSPPGGNGNQPQHF. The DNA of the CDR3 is TGTGCCAGCTCACCACCGGGGGGGAATGGCAATCAGCCCCAGCATTTT.

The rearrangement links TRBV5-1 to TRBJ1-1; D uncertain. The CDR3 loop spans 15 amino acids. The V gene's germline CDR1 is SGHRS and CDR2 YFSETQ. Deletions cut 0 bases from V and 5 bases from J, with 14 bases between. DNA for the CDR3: TGCGCCAGCAGCTTGGAAGGTGCCAGAACGACTGAAGCTTTCTTT. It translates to CASSLEGARTTEAFF.

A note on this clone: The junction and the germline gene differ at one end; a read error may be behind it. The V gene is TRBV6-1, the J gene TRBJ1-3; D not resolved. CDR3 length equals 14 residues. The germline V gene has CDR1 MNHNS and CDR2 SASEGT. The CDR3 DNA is TGTGCCAGCAGCGAAGGTGTATCTGGAAACACCATATATTTT. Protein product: CASSEGVSGNTIYF.

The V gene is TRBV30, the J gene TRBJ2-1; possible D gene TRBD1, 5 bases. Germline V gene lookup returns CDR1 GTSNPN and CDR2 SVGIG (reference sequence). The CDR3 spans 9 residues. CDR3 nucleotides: TGTAGGGGAAACAATGAGCAGTTCTTC. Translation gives CRGNNEQFF.

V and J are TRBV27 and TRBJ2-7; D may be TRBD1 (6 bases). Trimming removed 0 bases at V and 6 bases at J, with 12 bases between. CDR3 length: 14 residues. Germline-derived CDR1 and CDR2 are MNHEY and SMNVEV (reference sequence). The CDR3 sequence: CASSLSRGVTEQYF. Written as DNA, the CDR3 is TGTGCCAGCAGTTTATCCAGGGGTGTAACCGAGCAGTACTTC.

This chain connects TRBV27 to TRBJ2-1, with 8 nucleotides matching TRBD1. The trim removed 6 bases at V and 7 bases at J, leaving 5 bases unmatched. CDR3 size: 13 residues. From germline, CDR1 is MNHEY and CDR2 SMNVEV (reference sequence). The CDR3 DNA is TGTGCCAGCAGAGGACAGGGTACGAATGAGCAGTTCTTC. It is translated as CASRGQGTNEQFF.

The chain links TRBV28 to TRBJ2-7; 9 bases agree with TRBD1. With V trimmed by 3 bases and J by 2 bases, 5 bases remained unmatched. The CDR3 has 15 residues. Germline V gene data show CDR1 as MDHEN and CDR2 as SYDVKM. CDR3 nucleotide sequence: TGTGCCAGCAGTTTGGGACAGGGTGGAACCTACGAGCAGTACTTC. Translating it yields CASSLGQGGTYEQYF.

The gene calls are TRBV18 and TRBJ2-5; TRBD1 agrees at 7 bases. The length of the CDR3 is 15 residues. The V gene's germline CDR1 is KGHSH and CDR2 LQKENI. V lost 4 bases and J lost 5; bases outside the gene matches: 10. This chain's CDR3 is CASSRLTGPRETQYF. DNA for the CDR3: TGTGCCAGCTCACGATTGACAGGGCCGAGGGAGACCCAGTACTTC.

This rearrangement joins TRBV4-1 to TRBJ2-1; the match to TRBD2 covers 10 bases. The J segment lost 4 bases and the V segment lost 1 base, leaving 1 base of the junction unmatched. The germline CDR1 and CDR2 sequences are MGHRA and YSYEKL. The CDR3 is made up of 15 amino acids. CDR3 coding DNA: TGCGCCAGCAGCCAAGGGACTAGCGGTTACAATGAGCAGTTCTTC. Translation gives CASSQGTSGYNEQFF.

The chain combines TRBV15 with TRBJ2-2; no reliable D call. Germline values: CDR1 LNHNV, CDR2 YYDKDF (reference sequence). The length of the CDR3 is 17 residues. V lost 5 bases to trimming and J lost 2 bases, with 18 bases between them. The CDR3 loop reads CATSEWPNGPNTGELFF. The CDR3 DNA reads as TGTGCCACCAGCGAATGGCCCAACGGACCCAACACCGGGGAGCTGTTTTTT.

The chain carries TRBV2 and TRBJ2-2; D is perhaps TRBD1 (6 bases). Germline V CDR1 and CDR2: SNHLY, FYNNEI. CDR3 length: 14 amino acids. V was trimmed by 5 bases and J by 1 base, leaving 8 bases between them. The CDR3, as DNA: TGTGCCAGCAGTTTGGACAGGAACACCGGGGAGCTGTTTTTT. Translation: CASSLDRNTGELFF.

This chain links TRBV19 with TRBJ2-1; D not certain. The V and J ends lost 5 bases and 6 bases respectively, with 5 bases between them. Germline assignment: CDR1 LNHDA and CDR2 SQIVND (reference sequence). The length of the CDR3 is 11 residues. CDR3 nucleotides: TGTGCCAGTAGTGCCTCCAATGAGCAGTTCTTC. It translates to CASSASNEQFF.

CDR3 sequence reads: CASSLNGGEDTQYF. The CDR3 DNA is TGTGCCAGCAGCTTAAACGGGGGAGAAGATACGCAGTATTTT. The chain recombines TRBV7-3 with TRBJ2-3; tentative D call: TRBD2 (6 bases). Trimming removed 1 base from V and 5 bases from J, with 10 bases in between. This CDR3 is built from 14 residues. Germline V gene sequence: CDR1 SGHTA, CDR2 FQGTGA.

Here the CDR3 DNA reads TGTGCCAGCAGCCAGAACGGGGAGCTGTTTTTT. It codes for CASSQNGELFF. This chain connects TRBV3-1 (or the pseudogene TRBV3-2) to TRBJ2-2; D remains ambiguous. Between the trimmed V and J ends, which lost 3 bases and 7 bases, there was a span of 3 bases. The CDR3 consists of 11 residues. Germline values: CDR1 LGHDT, CDR2 YNNKEL (reference sequence).

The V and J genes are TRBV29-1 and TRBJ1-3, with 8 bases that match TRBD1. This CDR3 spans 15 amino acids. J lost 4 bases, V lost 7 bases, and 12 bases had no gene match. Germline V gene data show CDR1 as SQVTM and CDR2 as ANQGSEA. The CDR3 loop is CSASQDRVEGNTIYF. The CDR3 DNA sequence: TGCAGCGCTTCCCAGGACAGGGTGGAGGGAAACACCATATATTTT.

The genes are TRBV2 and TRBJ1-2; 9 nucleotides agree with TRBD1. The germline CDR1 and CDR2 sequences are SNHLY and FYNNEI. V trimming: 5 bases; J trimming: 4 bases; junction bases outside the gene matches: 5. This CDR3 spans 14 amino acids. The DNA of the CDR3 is TGTGCCAGCAGTACATCGGGACAGGGCTATGGCTACACCTTC. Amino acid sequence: CASSTSGQGYGYTF.

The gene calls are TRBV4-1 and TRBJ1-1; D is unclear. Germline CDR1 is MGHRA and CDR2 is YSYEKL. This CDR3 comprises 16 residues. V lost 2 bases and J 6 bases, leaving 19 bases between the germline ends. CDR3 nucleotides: TGCGCCAGCAGCCAATCCTCTAACAATAATGCAGCTGAAGCTTTCTTT. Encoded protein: CASSQSSNNNAAEAFF.

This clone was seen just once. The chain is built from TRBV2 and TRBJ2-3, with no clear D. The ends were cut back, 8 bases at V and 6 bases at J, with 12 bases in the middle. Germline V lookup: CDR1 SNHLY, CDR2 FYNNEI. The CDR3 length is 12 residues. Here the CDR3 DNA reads TGTGCCAGCCGACCACTATGGGATACGCAGTATTTT. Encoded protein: CASRPLWDTQYF. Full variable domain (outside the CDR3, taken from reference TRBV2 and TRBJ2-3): EPEVTQTPSHQVTQMGQEVILRCVPISNHLYFYWYRQILGQKVEFLVSFYNNEISEKSEIFDDQFSVERPDGSNFTLKIRSTKLEDSAMYFCASRPLWDTQYFGPGTRLTVL.

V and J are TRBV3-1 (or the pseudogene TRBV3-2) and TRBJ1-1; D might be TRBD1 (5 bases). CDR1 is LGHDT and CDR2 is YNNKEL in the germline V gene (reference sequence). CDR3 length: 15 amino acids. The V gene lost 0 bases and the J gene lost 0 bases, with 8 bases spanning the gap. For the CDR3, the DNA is TGTGCCAGCAGCCAAGAAGGGGAAATGAACACTGAAGCTTTCTTT. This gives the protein CASSQEGEMNTEAFF.

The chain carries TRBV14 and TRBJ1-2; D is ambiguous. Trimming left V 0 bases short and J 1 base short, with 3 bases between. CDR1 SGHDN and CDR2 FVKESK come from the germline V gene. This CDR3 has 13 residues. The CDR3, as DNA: TGTGCCAGCAGCCAAGAACGTAACTATGGCTACACCTTC. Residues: CASSQERNYGYTF.

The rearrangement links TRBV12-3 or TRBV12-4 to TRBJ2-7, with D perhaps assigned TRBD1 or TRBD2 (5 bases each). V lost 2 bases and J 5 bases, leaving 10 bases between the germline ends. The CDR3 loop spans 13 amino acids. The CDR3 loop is CASSLSRDDEQYF. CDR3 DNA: TGTGCCAGCAGTTTAAGCAGGGACGACGAGCAGTACTTC.

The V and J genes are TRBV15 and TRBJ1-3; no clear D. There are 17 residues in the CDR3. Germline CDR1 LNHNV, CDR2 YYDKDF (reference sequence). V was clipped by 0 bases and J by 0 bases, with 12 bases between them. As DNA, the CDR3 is TGTGCCACCAGCAGAGATCCCCAGATCTCCTCTGGAAACACCATATATTTT. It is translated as CATSRDPQISSGNTIYF.